The clone carrying this T cell receptor beta chain occurred many times. This sample stems from a study of human T cells and chemical hapten exposure. Across the whole study: Sensitization involved placing 2% DPC onto a roughly 2 cm by roughly 2 cm region of upper inner arm skin. Patch tests delivered 0.01% DPC to the upper back and were evaluated at 6 days. TCR yields differed between samples (mainly from small differences in pooled library volume).

The germline V and J ends were trimmed by 0 bases and 4 bases, with 14 bases remaining between them. The germline V gene encodes CDR1 MNHEY and CDR2 SVGEGT. This CDR3 has 16 residues. Each CDR3 protein gets one entry after TCRdb re-called the RACE reads with MiXCR. This table holds a few hundred thousand distinct CDR3 sequences, around 6% found once. Time point reported: patch test 2, 6 weeks after DPC sensitization. Specified treatment: therapeutic diphenylcyclopropenone sensitization with weekly scalp DPC. Blood collection happened ahead of applying each patch test. Sequenced here: whole blood, sampled in connection with sensitization to the hapten diphenylcyclopropenone (DPC). The chain has TRBV6-2 or TRBV6-3 and TRBJ2-3; TRBD1 or TRBD2 may be the D gene (6 bases each). The sequence was obtained from a woman between 18 and 29 years old with alopecia areata. Some clones in this sample may be carry-over from other donors' samples. CDR3 nucleotide sequence: TGTGCCAGCAGTTACTCCGGGTCGGGGGCGTCAGATACGCAGTATTTT. This translates into CASSYSGSGASDTQYF.